The present T cell receptor beta chain was sequenced within a study of blood T cells in healthy people across ages. This clonotype was counted only a few times. The antigen remains undetermined. The study, taken as a whole, reports: It was held that the diversity estimates obtained from one million T cells were underestimates.

Through a sample-barcoded 5' primer and a J-beta primer mix, a second PCR was run for roughly 6 to 12 cycles. TCRdb recomputed calls from the 5' RACE reads with MiXCR, one row per CDR3 protein. Of about 690,000 distinct CDR3 sequences detected, 35% to 50% appear once; the ten largest clones hold roughly 30%. Per the germline V gene, CDR1 is KGHDR and CDR2 is SFDVKD. Trimming shortened V by 4 bases and J by 5 bases, and 17 bases separated the two germline ends. CDR3 length equals 16 residues. Each sample had at least 7 million PBMCs isolated. Per sample, at least 6 micrograms of total RNA were extracted.

Sequenced: blood. The chain uses TRBV24-1 and TRBJ2-4; tentatively, D is TRBD1 (6 bases). The source is a man aged 80 or over in good health. CDR3 residues: CATSDPSTGTQNIQYF. The DNA of the CDR3 is TGTGCCACCAGTGACCCATCCACAGGGACCCAAAACATTCAGTACTTC.